The 28 T cell receptor beta chains presented below share a single source sample, sequenced in a study of T cell responses to AZD1222 COVID-19 vaccine. Method: immunoSEQ multiplex PCR; TCRdb's copy keeps in-frame clones and lacks some. This table has about 150,000 clones, around nine tenths appearing once. The input for sequencing was peripheral blood, taken on day 0 of AZD1222 vaccination. Every receptor here comes from an adult in good health.

This clone was detected only a few times. The chain recombines TRBV7-9 with TRBJ2-2, with TRBD2 matching 8 bases. The CDR3 is 12 residues long. Germline assignment: CDR1 SEHNR and CDR2 FQNEAQ (reference sequence). The junction had 2 bases not matched to a gene; V was cut back by 11 bases and J by 3 bases. The CDR3 DNA follows: TGTGCCTACGGGGGGGACACCGGGGAGCTGTTTTTT. It codes for CAYGGDTGELFF.

V usage is TRBV3-1 (or the pseudogene TRBV3-2) and J usage is TRBJ1-4, with unresolved D. This CDR3 comprises 16 residues. V was shortened by 4 bases and J by 8 bases, with 20 bases between the two germline ends. The V gene's germline CDR1 is LGHDT and CDR2 YNNKEL (reference sequence). The CDR3 loop is CASSLRFLPREEKLFF. CDR3 sequence (DNA): TGTGCCAGCAGCCTAAGGTTCCTGCCTAGGGAAGAAAAACTGTTTTTT.

The chain recombines TRBV18 with TRBJ2-1; D is possibly TRBD2 (5 bases). The germline V gene has CDR1 KGHSH and CDR2 LQKENI. Trimming removed 5 bases at V and 10 bases at J, with 12 bases between. This CDR3 has 12 amino acids. The CDR3 DNA reads TGTGCCAGCTCAACTAACGGCGGGGAGCAGTTCTTC. It encodes CASSTNGGEQFF.

V is TRBV5-5 and J is TRBJ1-5; D possibly corresponds to TRBD1 (6 bases). The CDR3 loop spans 17 amino acids. Germline V gene sequence: CDR1 SGHKS, CDR2 YYEKEE (reference sequence). Trimming took 5 bases from V and 2 from J, leaving 20 bases between them. CDR3 sequence (DNA): TGTGCCAGCAGTTCGACGTGGACAGTGAATGGCAATCAGCCCCAGCATTTT. It codes for CASSSTWTVNGNQPQHF. Using reference TRBV5-5 and TRBJ1-5 for the parts outside the CDR3, the full variable domain is DAGVTQSPTHLIKTRGQQVTLRCSPISGHKSVSWYQQVLGQGPQFIFQYYEKEERGRGNFPDRFSARQFPNYSSELNVNALLLGDSALYLCASSSTWTVNGNQPQHFGDGTRLSIL.

The V call is TRBV5-8, the J call TRBJ1-5; TRBD1 agrees at 10 bases. The CDR3 runs 17 residues. J lost 4 bases, V lost 0 bases, and 7 bases had no gene match. CDR1 SGHTS and CDR2 YDEGEE come from the germline V gene. The CDR3 loop reads CASSLAWGQGRNQPQHF. CDR3 DNA sequence: TGTGCCAGCAGCTTGGCCTGGGGACAGGGGCGTAATCAGCCCCAGCATTTT.

The chain is built from TRBV4-1 and TRBJ1-5; D gene unclear. Trimming cost V 0 bases and J 0 bases, with 9 bases left between them. Germline V CDR1 and CDR2: MGHRA, YSYEKL. This CDR3 is built from 16 residues. The CDR3 DNA follows: TGCGCCAGCAGCCAAGATTCGGGGTATAGCAATCAGCCCCAGCATTTT. Translating it yields CASSQDSGYSNQPQHF.

The chain joins TRBV7-6 to TRBJ2-2, with 12 bases that match TRBD2. The CDR3 extends over 19 amino acids. V lost 5 bases, J lost 0 bases, and 10 bases stayed unmatched. Looked up from germline, CDR1 is SGHVS and CDR2 is FNYEAQ. The CDR3: CASSPRYRTSGTNTGELFF. CDR3 DNA sequence: TGTGCCAGCAGCCCACGATATCGGACTAGCGGGACGAACACCGGGGAGCTGTTTTTT.

The rearrangement links TRBV7-2 to TRBJ1-1, with 9 bases fitting TRBD1. With 6 bases clipped from V and 5 bases from J, the junction kept 7 bases outside the gene matches. The CDR3 extends over 14 amino acids. Per germline, CDR1 SGHTA and CDR2 FQGNSA. CDR3 in amino acids: CASSSDRGRTEAFF. The CDR3 DNA is TGTGCCAGCAGTTCGGACAGGGGCCGTACTGAAGCTTTCTTT.

This CDR3 is CASSPAVGRSSYNSPLHF. CDR3 bases: TGCGCCAGCAGCCCTGCTGTGGGACGGAGCTCCTATAATTCACCCCTCCACTTT. This chain links TRBV5-1 with TRBJ1-6, with TRBD1 as a possible D gene (5 bases). The CDR3 has 18 residues. V was trimmed by 4 bases and J by 0 bases, leaving 17 bases between them. Looked up from germline, CDR1 is SGHRS and CDR2 is YFSETQ.

V gene TRBV6-5 combines with J gene TRBJ2-5, with 9 bases lining up with TRBD2. The CDR3 totals 15 residues. Germline V lookup: CDR1 MNHEY, CDR2 SVGAGI. V lost 4 bases, J lost 6 bases, and 9 bases stayed unmatched. CDR3 nucleotide sequence: TGTGCCAGCAGTTGGGGGCTAGCGGGATCCCAGACCCAGTACTTC. Protein: CASSWGLAGSQTQYF.

The CDR3 DNA sequence: TGTGCCAGTAGTATCCCGGGACAGGGGGCTATCTTACGGGCTTTCTTT. This sequence encodes CASSIPGQGAILRAFF. J is TRBJ1-1 and V is TRBV19, with 12 bases lining up with TRBD1. CDR1 LNHDA and CDR2 SQIVND come from the germline V gene (reference sequence). Losses at the gene ends were 3 bases for V and 11 bases for J; bases not matched to a gene: 13. This CDR3 has 16 amino acids.

The gene calls are TRBV5-1 and TRBJ2-3; possibly TRBD1 or TRBD2 for D (5 bases each). The CDR3 totals 14 residues. V was trimmed by 6 bases and J by 3 bases, leaving 14 bases between them. The V gene's germline CDR1 is SGHRS and CDR2 YFSETQ. The CDR3 is CASKPGPQTDTQYF. CDR3 DNA: TGCGCCAGCAAGCCGGGGCCCCAAACAGATACGCAGTATTTT.

The V and J genes are TRBV19 and TRBJ2-1; 14 bases are shared with TRBD2. CDR1 is LNHDA and CDR2 is SQIVND in the germline V gene (reference sequence). This CDR3 has 15 residues. Unmatched junction bases numbered 6, after V lost 5 bases and J lost 9 bases. In DNA form, the CDR3 reads TGTGCCAGTAGTTCCGGGACTAGCGGGGGAAGTGAGCAGTTCTTC. Its translation is CASSSGTSGGSEQFF.

This chain uses TRBV20-1 with TRBJ1-5; D is uncertain. Trimming shortened V by 3 bases and J by 6 bases, and 12 bases separated the two germline ends. CDR3 length: 13 residues. Germline CDR1 reads DFQATT; CDR2 reads SNEGSKA (reference sequence). The CDR3: CSASRRAGQPQHF. In DNA form, the CDR3 reads TGCAGTGCTAGTCGTCGGGCGGGTCAGCCCCAGCATTTT.

The rearrangement joins TRBV5-1 to TRBJ2-3; D unclear. The CDR3 sequence is 12 residues long. CDR1 is SGHRS and CDR2 is YFSETQ in the germline V gene. Between the trimmed V and J ends, which lost 5 bases and 4 bases, there was a span of 8 bases. CDR3 in DNA: TGCGCCAGCAGGCGTGACGCAGATACGCAGTATTTT. This encodes CASRRDADTQYF.

The chain combines TRBV27 with TRBJ1-1; perhaps TRBD1 as D (5 bases). The CDR3 runs 12 residues. CDR1 is MNHEY, CDR2 SMNVEV, per germline (reference sequence). V lost 3 bases and J 8 bases, leaving 10 bases between the germline ends. CDR3 residues: CASSFGAGEAFF. CDR3 DNA sequence: TGTGCCAGCAGTTTTGGGGCGGGAGAAGCTTTCTTT.

This chain joins TRBV30 and TRBJ1-3; no clear D gene. Germline lookup yields CDR1 GTSNPN and CDR2 SVGIG (reference sequence). Trimming pared 3 bases from V and 2 bases from J, leaving 8 bases between. The CDR3 totals 13 residues. The CDR3 DNA sequence: TGTGCCTGGAGCCGGGGTACTGGAAACACCATATATTTT. Its protein product is CAWSRGTGNTIYF.

The rearrangement links TRBV9 to TRBJ1-1, with TRBD1 as a possible D gene (5 bases). Germline loops: CDR1 SGDLS, CDR2 YYNGEE. With 0 bases removed from V and 4 bases from J, the gap between germline ends came to 13 bases. This CDR3 region has 15 residues. The CDR3 nucleotides read TGTGCCAGCAGCGTAGTGAGAGAGGGGATCACTGAAGCTTTCTTT. Translation gives CASSVVREGITEAFF. Based on the CDR3 plus reference TRBV9 and TRBJ1-1, the full variable domain is DSGVTQTPKHLITATGQRVTLRCSPRSGDLSVYWYQQSLDQGLQFLIQYYNGEERAKGNILERFSAQQFPDLHSELNLSSLELGDSALYFCASSVVREGITEAFFGQGTRLTVV.

This chain's CDR3 is CASSRTGTYEQYF. The CDR3 bases are TGTGCCAGCAGCCGGACAGGGACCTACGAGCAGTACTTC. The gene calls are TRBV5-6 and TRBJ2-7; 8 bases are shared with TRBD1. V was pared by 4 bases and J by 2 bases, with 2 bases of the junction left unmatched. CDR1 and CDR2 (germline): SGHDT, YYEEEE. There are 13 residues in the CDR3. The full variable domain, with the rest looked up from reference TRBV5-6 and TRBJ2-7, is DAGVTQSPTHLIKTRGQQVTLRCSPKSGHDTVSWYQQALGQGPQFIFQYYEEEERQRGNFPDRFSGHQFPNYSSELNVNALLLGDSALYLCASSRTGTYEQYFGPGTRLTVT.

The chain carries TRBV5-1 and TRBJ1-2; D not certain. CDR1 SGHRS and CDR2 YFSETQ come from the germline V gene. The CDR3 contains 15 residues. The V end lost 1 base, the J end lost 4 bases, and 14 bases lay between the germline ends. Written as DNA, the CDR3 is TGCGCCAGCAGCTTGAAAGGTACATTCCCCTATGGCTACACCTTC. It specifies CASSLKGTFPYGYTF.

This clone came up a few times. The chain carries TRBV6-5 and TRBJ1-1, with D maybe TRBD1 (5 bases). V was shortened by 2 bases and J by 6 bases, with 10 bases between the two germline ends. CDR1 is MNHEY and CDR2 is SVGAGI in the germline V gene. The CDR3 sequence is 13 residues long. The CDR3 loop is CASSYRGSAEAFF. DNA for the CDR3: TGTGCCAGCAGTTACAGGGGTAGCGCTGAAGCTTTCTTT.

DNA for the CDR3: TGTGCCAGCAGCCCCAGGACTAGCCCCCATACGCAGTATTTT. This encodes CASSPRTSPHTQYF. This chain links TRBV5-4 with TRBJ2-3; the match to TRBD2 covers 8 bases. V lost 4 bases, J lost 7 bases, and 8 bases stayed unmatched. The germline V gene encodes CDR1 SGHNT and CDR2 YYREEE (reference sequence). This CDR3 contains 14 residues.

This clone occurred once. The genes are TRBV2 and TRBJ1-1; no clear D. The V gene's germline CDR1 is SNHLY and CDR2 FYNNEI. The length of the CDR3 is 13 residues. Trimming took off 4 bases at V and 0 bases at J, with 6 bases between the two ends. The CDR3 nucleotides read TGTGCCAGCAGTGCGGACGTGAACACTGAAGCTTTCTTT. This gives the protein CASSADVNTEAFF.

The V and J genes are TRBV11-3 and TRBJ2-2, with 12 nucleotides matching TRBD1. Germline values: CDR1 SGHNT, CDR2 YENEEA. CDR3 length: 16 amino acids. V lost 5 bases and J lost 4; bases outside the gene matches: 5. The CDR3 loop is CASSKGQGAITGELFF. The CDR3 DNA sequence: TGTGCCAGCAGCAAGGGACAGGGGGCGATCACCGGGGAGCTGTTTTTT.

The V call is TRBV11-2, the J call TRBJ2-7; D uncertain. This CDR3 contains 15 residues. Trimming removed 4 bases from V and 7 bases from J, with 20 bases in between. Germline V lookup: CDR1 SGHAT, CDR2 FQNNGV. The CDR3 DNA is TGTGCCAGCAGCTCTCAAAGGGCCCCCACGGCGGAGCAGTACTTC. Protein product: CASSSQRAPTAEQYF.

The genes are TRBV6-5 and TRBJ1-2; D is possibly TRBD1 (6 bases). The CDR3 spans 13 residues. Deletions cut 4 bases from V and 6 bases from J, with 12 bases between. CDR1 and CDR2 (germline): MNHEY, SVGAGI. As DNA, the CDR3 is TGTGCCAGCAGTTGGGGGGGCTTCGATGGCTACACCTTC. It encodes CASSWGGFDGYTF.

The genes are TRBV7-9 and TRBJ1-1; D is undetermined. The CDR3 loop spans 13 amino acids. The germline gives CDR1 SEHNR, CDR2 FQNEAQ (reference sequence). Trimming took off 2 bases at V and 1 base at J, with 5 bases between the two ends. The CDR3 bases are TGTGCCAGCAGCTTACAAAAGAACACTGAAGCTTTCTTT. Its translation is CASSLQKNTEAFF.

The rearrangement joins TRBV5-4 to TRBJ2-7; TRBD1 matches at 9 bases. Germline V gene data show CDR1 as SGHNT and CDR2 as YYREEE (reference sequence). The CDR3 is 14 residues long. V was clipped by 5 bases and J by 4 bases; unmatched bases: 7. As DNA, the CDR3 is TGTGCCAGCAGGGCCGGGACAGGGTTATACGAGCAGTACTTC. Residues: CASRAGTGLYEQYF. The full variable domain, in which reference TRBV5-4 and TRBJ2-7 provide the parts outside the CDR3, is ETGVTQSPTHLIKTRGQQVTLRCSSQSGHNTVSWYQQALGQGPQFIFQYYREEENGRGNFPPRFSGLQFPNYSSELNVNALELDDSALYLCASRAGTGLYEQYFGPGTRLTVT.